These T cell receptor beta chains were read from a single sample in a study of blood T cell repertoires in COVID-19. Here immunoSEQ multiplex PCR was the method, and the copy in TCRdb shows in-frame clones only, minus some. The data show some 120,000 clones, more than 70% seen once. The sequenced material came from peripheral blood. The receptors shown here come from a woman under 40 who had recovered from COVID-19. Both conserved end residues are part of each CDR3. A D gene is named only where the DNA matches it firmly. Some rows mark clone size as missing; the rest say once, few, many or name a class of expanded clone.

D	V	size	J	CDR3	DNA
TRBD2	TRBV3-1/TRBV3-2	NA	TRBJ2-1	CASSQGLAAPNEQFF	TGTGCCAGCAGCCAAGGTCTAGCGGCCCCCAATGAGCAGTTCTTC
TRBD2	TRBV5-4	NA	TRBJ2-2	CASSLGSGRGPTGELFF	TGTGCCAGCAGCTTGGGTAGCGGGAGGGGTCCCACCGGGGAGCTGTTTTTT
NA	TRBV6-6	NA	TRBJ2-7	CASSRRGSGSSYEQYF	TGTGCCAGCAGTCGACGAGGCTCTGGAAGCTCCTACGAGCAGTACTTC
TRBD1	TRBV10-1	NA	TRBJ2-5	CASRDRVFTQETQYF	TGCGCCAGCAGGGACAGGGTTTTTACCCAAGAGACCCAGTACTTC
TRBD1	TRBV4-1	few	TRBJ1-1	CASSQDTPGQGRWFEAFF	TGCGCCAGCAGCCAAGATACTCCGGGACAGGGGCGGTGGTTTGAAGCTTTCTTT
NA	TRBV14	NA	TRBJ2-7	CASSKGWDTYEQYF	TGTGCCAGCAGCAAGGGGTGGGATACCTACGAGCAGTACTTC
NA	TRBV18	NA	TRBJ1-1	CASSPVRNTEAFF	TGTGCCAGCTCACCCGTTCGGAACACTGAAGCTTTCTTT
NA	TRBV27	NA	TRBJ1-2	CASSSIPDNDYGYTF	TGTGCCAGCAGTTCTATCCCCGACAATGACTATGGCTACACCTTC
NA	TRBV19	NA	TRBJ2-7	CASSLGGPPLYEQYF	TGTGCCAGTAGCTTGGGGGGACCCCCCCTATACGAGCAGTACTTC
TRBD1	TRBV3-1/TRBV3-2	NA	TRBJ1-2	CASSLRLGTANYGYTF	TGTGCCAGCAGCCTCAGATTGGGGACAGCAAACTATGGCTACACCTTC
NA	TRBV6-5	once	TRBJ1-6	CASSPYNSPLHF	TGTGCCAGCAGTCCATATAATTCACCCCTCCACTTT
NA	TRBV7-2	once	TRBJ1-4	CASSLVAGGGTDEKLFF	TGTGCCAGCAGCTTAGTCGCGGGCGGGGGAACTGATGAAAAACTGTTTTTT
TRBD1	TRBV7-9	NA	TRBJ2-7	CASSKGQGGTAYEQYF	TGTGCCAGCAGCAAAGGACAGGGGGGAACAGCCTACGAGCAGTACTTC
NA	TRBV28	NA	TRBJ2-7	CASSLPRSSYEQYF	TGTGCCAGCAGTTTACCAAGGAGCTCCTACGAGCAGTACTTC
TRBD1	TRBV5-6	NA	TRBJ2-7	CASSPGTGIYEQYF	TGTGCCAGCAGCCCCGGGACAGGGATATACGAGCAGTACTTC
TRBD1	TRBV3-1/TRBV3-2	NA	TRBJ1-2	CASSVGQGDYGYTF	TGTGCCAGCAGCGTTGGACAGGGAGACTATGGCTACACCTTC
NA	TRBV12-3/TRBV12-4	NA	TRBJ1-5	CASSPDRNQPQHF	TGTGCCAGCAGCCCTGACAGAAATCAGCCCCAGCATTTT
NA	TRBV19	NA	TRBJ1-2	CASSTVQSRSRYTF	TGTGCCAGTAGTACAGTACAGAGCCGGTCGCGCTACACCTTC
TRBD1	TRBV30	NA	TRBJ1-2	CASFLGQGKGYTF	TGTGCCTCCTTTCTAGGACAGGGAAAAGGCTACACCTTC
NA	TRBV7-9	NA	TRBJ1-4	CASSERTDRREKLFF	TGTGCCAGCAGCGAAAGGACTGACAGGCGTGAAAAACTGTTTTTT
TRBD1	TRBV18	few	TRBJ2-5	CASSQATGGSETQYF	TGTGCCAGCTCACAAGCGACAGGGGGCTCGGAGACCCAGTACTTC
NA	TRBV2	NA	TRBJ1-1	CASSVRRDTEAFF	TGTGCCAGCAGTGTGAGGAGGGACACTGAAGCTTTCTTT
TRBD2	TRBV6-5	NA	TRBJ2-7	CASTTSGLSSYEQYF	TGTGCCAGTACAACTAGCGGCCTTAGCTCCTACGAGCAGTACTTC
NA	TRBV30	NA	TRBJ1-3	CAWSVGPGNTIYF	TGTGCCTGGAGTGTGGGGCCTGGAAACACCATATATTTT
TRBD2	TRBV2	NA	TRBJ2-1	CASAGDLAGPSSYNEQFF	TGTGCCAGCGCGGGGGATCTAGCGGGCCCGAGCTCCTACAATGAGCAGTTCTTC
TRBD1	TRBV7-7	NA	TRBJ1-1	CASSLEPTGKAFF	TGTGCTAGCAGCTTAGAACCGACAGGGAAAGCTTTCTTT
TRBD2	TRBV19	NA	TRBJ2-2	CASSIDQGGRAYTGELFF	TGTGCCAGTAGTATAGATCAGGGCGGGAGGGCGTACACCGGGGAGCTGTTTTTT
NA	TRBV9	NA	TRBJ2-1	CASSVVAASSYNEQFF	TGTGCCAGCAGCGTAGTGGCGGCAAGCTCCTACAATGAGCAGTTCTTC
TRBD2	TRBV3-1/TRBV3-2	NA	TRBJ2-2	CASSLPGGALAGELFF	TGTGCCAGCAGTCTTCCCGGGGGGGCCTTGGCCGGGGAGCTGTTTTTT